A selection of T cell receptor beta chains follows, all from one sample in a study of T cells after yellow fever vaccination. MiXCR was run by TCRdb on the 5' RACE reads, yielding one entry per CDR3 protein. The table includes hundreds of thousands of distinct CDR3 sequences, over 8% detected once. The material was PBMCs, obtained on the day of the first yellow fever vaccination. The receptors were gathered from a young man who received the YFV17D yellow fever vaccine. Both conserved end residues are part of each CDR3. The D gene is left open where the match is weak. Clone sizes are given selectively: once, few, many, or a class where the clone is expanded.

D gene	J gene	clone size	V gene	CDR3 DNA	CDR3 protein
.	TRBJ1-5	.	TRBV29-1	TGCAGCGTTGAAGTGGGTCCGACCGCGGGCCAGCCCCAGCATTTT	CSVEVGPTAGQPQHF
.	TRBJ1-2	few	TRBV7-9	TGTGCCAGCAGCGCTAGGACCCGCGCTAACTATGGCTACACCTTC	CASSARTRANYGYTF
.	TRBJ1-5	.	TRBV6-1	TGTGCCAGCAGTGAATCGGGCAGAAATCAGCCCCAGCATTTT	CASSESGRNQPQHF
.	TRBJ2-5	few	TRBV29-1	TGCAGCGTTGGGCACAGCCAAGAGACCCAGTACTTC	CSVGHSQETQYF
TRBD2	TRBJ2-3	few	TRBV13	TGTGCCAGCAGCCCCCCCCCTCTAGCGGGGGACCCATCATCTAGCACAGATACGCAGTATTTT	CASSPPPLAGDPSSSTDTQYF
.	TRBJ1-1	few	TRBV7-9	TGTGCCAGCAGCCCCGGTTCTCTCGGGGTCACTGAAGCTTTCTTT	CASSPGSLGVTEAFF
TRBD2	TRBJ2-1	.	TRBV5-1	TGCGCCAGCAAGACTAGCGGGGGGTACAATGAGCAGTTCTTC	CASKTSGGYNEQFF
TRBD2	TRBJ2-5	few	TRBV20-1	TGCAGTGCTAGAGTTCTAGCGGGGGGGGTGACCCAGTACTTC	CSARVLAGGVTQYF
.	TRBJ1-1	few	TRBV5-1	TGCGCCAGCAGCCCAGGACACCCCTCGGGAGCTTTCTTT	CASSPGHPSGAFF
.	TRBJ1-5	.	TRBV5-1	TGCGCCAGCAGCTTGGGGGACTTAGATCAGCCCCAGCATTTT	CASSLGDLDQPQHF
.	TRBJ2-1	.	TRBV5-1	TGCGCCAGCAGCTTGGAAAATTACAATGAGCAGTTCTTC	CASSLENYNEQFF
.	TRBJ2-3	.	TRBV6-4	TGTGCCAGCAGTGAATCACTAGAAAGGACAGATACGCTGTATTTT	CASSESLERTDTLYF
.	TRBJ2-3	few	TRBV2	TGTGCCAGCACTGTGGACCACGGTAATACGCAGTATTTT	CASTVDHGNTQYF
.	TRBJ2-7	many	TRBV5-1	TGCGCCAGCAGCTTGGGGTTTGGCAGATACGAGCAGTACTTC	CASSLGFGRYEQYF
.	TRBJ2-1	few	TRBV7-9	TGTGCCAGCAGCCCCCGAAGGGACTACAATGAGCAGTTCTTC	CASSPRRDYNEQFF
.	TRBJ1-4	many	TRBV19	TGTGCCAGTGCCTCGACAGGAAATAATGAAAAACTGTTTTTT	CASASTGNNEKLFF
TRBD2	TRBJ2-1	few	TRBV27	TGTGCCAGCAGTTATAGCGGGACACACAATGAGCAGTTCTTC	CASSYSGTHNEQFF
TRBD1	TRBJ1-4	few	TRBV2	TGTGCCAGCAGTACCGACAGGGTTGTTAATGAAAAACTGTTTTTT	CASSTDRVVNEKLFF
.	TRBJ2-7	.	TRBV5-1	TGCGCCAGCAGCTTCTCAGGGGATTACTACGAGCAGTACTTC	CASSFSGDYYEQYF
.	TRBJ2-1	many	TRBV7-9	TGTGCCAGCAGCTCCACCTTCGTTACAACGGGCCCCCCCGGCAATGAGCAGTTCTTC	CASSSTFVTTGPPGNEQFF
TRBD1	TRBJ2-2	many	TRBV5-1	TGCGCCAGCAGCTTGCTAGGACAGGGAAGCACCGGGGAGCTGTTTTTT	CASSLLGQGSTGELFF
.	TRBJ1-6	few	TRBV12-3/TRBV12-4	TGTGCCAGCAGTTTAGAGAGGGGGACCTATTCACCCCTCCACTTT	CASSLERGTYSPLHF
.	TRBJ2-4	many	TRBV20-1	TGCAGTGCTCCTTCCGGGACGGCAGCCAAAAACATTCAGTACTTC	CSAPSGTAAKNIQYF
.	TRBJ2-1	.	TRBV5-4	TGTGCCAGCAGCTCCGATAGTAATGAGCAGTTCTTC	CASSSDSNEQFF
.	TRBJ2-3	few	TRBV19	TGTGCCAGTAAGGGACCGGGATTTAGCACAGATACGCAGTATTTT	CASKGPGFSTDTQYF
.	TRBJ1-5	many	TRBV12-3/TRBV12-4	TGTGCCAGCAGTTTGGGGGATAATCAGCCCCAGCATTTT	CASSLGDNQPQHF
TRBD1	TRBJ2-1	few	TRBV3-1	TGTGCCAGCAGCCCGGACAGGGTAAGGATCAATGAGCAGTTCTTC	CASSPDRVRINEQFF
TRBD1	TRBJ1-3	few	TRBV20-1	TGCAGTGCTAGTCGACAGGGTGGTACTGGAAACACCATATATTTT	CSASRQGGTGNTIYF